These 31 T cell receptor beta chains originate from one sample sequenced in a study of regulatory T cells in long-lasting Graves disease. TCR beta libraries were built with iRepertoire HTBI primers and Arm-PCR of CDR3 regions. MiXCR, run by TCRdb on the multiplex PCR reads, gives a single entry per CDR3 protein. The data show roughly 400,000 distinct CDR3 sequences, more than 20% seen once. This sample's time point: persistent/refractory GD, antithyroid drugs over 5 years with positive TRAb. From PBMCs, RNA was extracted and then used to make the TCR library. The source material was peripheral blood mononuclear cells (PBMCs), sampled when the disease was refractory, from a patient treated with antithyroid drugs. These receptors were collected from a female donor with Graves disease.

A word on this clonotype: Given a far larger clone just one base away, this is likely a sequencing read error. The rearrangement uses TRBV6-5 and TRBJ1-2; D gene ambiguous. The CDR3 has 14 residues. Germline loops: CDR1 MNHEY, CDR2 SVGAGI. For the CDR3, the DNA is TGTGCCAGCAGTTACTCGAGAGGGAATTATGGCCACACCTTC. As protein: CASSYSRGNYGHTF.

As to this clonotype: With a far larger clone one base away, a read error is the likely cause. J is TRBJ1-1 and V is TRBV7-9; D is unresolved. Germline CDR1 reads SEHNR; CDR2 reads FQNEAQ (reference sequence). This CDR3 spans 13 amino acids. Here the CDR3 reads CASSLGLNTKAFF. The CDR3 region has the DNA TGTGCCAGCAGCTTAGGTTTGAACACTAAAGCTTTCTTT.

The chain uses TRBV27 and TRBJ2-2; possibly TRBD1 or TRBD2 for D (5 bases each). Trimming took 8 bases from V and 4 from J, leaving 14 bases between them. The CDR3 spans 14 residues. Germline V gene data show CDR1 as MNHEY and CDR2 as SMNVEV (reference sequence). The CDR3 sequence is CASGGIGTTGELFF. CDR3 nucleotide sequence: TGTGCCAGCGGGGGAATAGGCACCACCGGGGAGCTGTTTTTT.

This clonotype was detected ten times or more. The V and J genes are TRBV27 and TRBJ2-7; D unclear. V shed 7 bases and J shed 0 bases, with 19 bases lying between them. Germline CDR1 MNHEY, CDR2 SMNVEV (reference sequence). The CDR3 spans 16 residues. The CDR3 protein is CASTSLSGQSSYEQYF. CDR3 nucleotides: TGTGCCAGCACCTCCTTGTCGGGCCAGAGCTCCTACGAGCAGTACTTC.

The chain joins TRBV7-3 to TRBJ1-1; maybe TRBD1 (5 bases). CDR1 is SGHTA, CDR2 FQGTGA, per germline. Trimming took 5 bases from V and 3 from J, leaving 10 bases between them. The CDR3 is 13 residues long. CDR3 residues: CASSRGGYTEAFF. The CDR3 DNA sequence: TGTGCCAGCAGCCGGGGGGGGTACACTGAAGCTTTCTTT.

The chain employs TRBV19 and TRBJ1-1; D is perhaps TRBD1 (6 bases). The V end was cut by 6 bases, the J end by 4 bases, with 12 bases between. This CDR3 contains 13 residues. Per the germline V gene, CDR1 is LNHDA and CDR2 is SQIVND (reference sequence). The chain's CDR3 is CASSPDSSTEAFF. The CDR3 region has the DNA TGTGCCAGTAGCCCGGACAGCTCCACTGAAGCTTTCTTT. Drawing the rest from reference TRBV19 and TRBJ1-1, the complete variable domain is DGGITQSPKYLFRKEGQNVTLSCEQNLNHDAMYWYRQDPGQGLRLIYYSQIVNDFQKGDIAEGYSVSREKKESFPLTVTSAQKNPTAFYLCASSPDSSTEAFFGQGTRLTVV.

The J gene is TRBJ1-1, the V gene TRBV7-9; D possibly corresponds to TRBD1 (6 bases). Trimming stripped 5 bases from V and 0 bases from J, with 10 bases between. The CDR3 loop spans 14 amino acids. The V gene's germline CDR1 is SEHNR and CDR2 FQNEAQ (reference sequence). This CDR3 is CASSGWTVNTEAFF. In DNA, the CDR3 is TGTGCCAGCAGCGGCTGGACAGTGAACACTGAAGCTTTCTTT.

The J gene is TRBJ1-6, the V gene TRBV20-1; 9 nucleotides align to TRBD1. J lost 0 bases, V lost 3 bases, and 3 bases had no gene match. The CDR3 is 16 amino acids. Looked up from germline, CDR1 is DFQATT and CDR2 is SNEGSKA (reference sequence). CDR3 in DNA: TGCAGTGCTAGCCCGACAGGGGGCTCCTATAATTCACCCCTCCACTTT. Encoded protein: CSASPTGGSYNSPLHF.

This clonotype was detected a few times. V usage is TRBV14 and J usage is TRBJ2-5; D is possibly TRBD2 (5 bases). Trimming stripped 4 bases from V and 5 bases from J, with 11 bases between. CDR3 length equals 13 residues. Per the germline V gene, CDR1 is SGHDN and CDR2 is FVKESK. CDR3 DNA: TGTGCCAGCAGCCGCGGAGTAGCGGAGACCCAGTACTTC. Protein: CASSRGVAETQYF.

The table lists this clonotype with many counts. The chain couples TRBV12-5 to TRBJ1-2, with TRBD1 as a possible D gene (5 bases). Between the trimmed V and J ends, which lost 5 bases and 4 bases, there was a span of 17 bases. The germline CDR1 and CDR2 sequences are LGHNT and FRNRAP. The CDR3 spans 15 residues. CDR3 DNA sequence: TGTGCTAGTGGTCTTGACAGAGCTCCTGGCTATGGCTACACCTTC. This codes for CASGLDRAPGYGYTF.

This clonotype was seen at least ten times. The gene calls are TRBV28 and TRBJ2-7; D is possibly TRBD1 (8 bases). The V end was cut by 6 bases, the J end by 2 bases, with 14 bases between. Germline lookup yields CDR1 MDHEN and CDR2 SYDVKM. The CDR3 runs to 14 residues. The CDR3 is CASRSAGQAYEQYF. In nucleotides, the CDR3 is TGTGCCAGCAGATCAGCGGGACAGGCCTACGAGCAGTACTTC.

This clonotype came up many times. This sequence joins TRBV11-1 and TRBJ2-7; 7 bases match TRBD2. Germline V gives CDR1 SGHAT, CDR2 FQDESV (reference sequence). CDR3 length equals 16 residues. V gave up 5 bases and J gave up 7 bases; unmatched junction bases: 17. Written as DNA, the CDR3 is TGTGCCAGCAGCCCTATTATGGGGGGGACGCTTCGTGAGCAGTACTTC. This codes for CASSPIMGGTLREQYF.

The sample holds a few counts of this clonotype. This sequence joins TRBV7-8 and TRBJ1-5, with D uncertain. CDR3 length equals 18 residues. Germline V gives CDR1 SGHVS, CDR2 FQNEAQ. V shed 5 bases and J shed 0 bases, with 20 bases lying between them. CDR3 loop: CASSPKTTYEYSNQPQHF. As DNA, the CDR3 is TGTGCCAGCAGCCCCAAGACAACCTACGAGTATAGCAATCAGCCCCAGCATTTT.

There are a few counts of this clonotype. This rearrangement joins TRBV29-1 to TRBJ2-7; TRBD2 matches 9 bases. Unmatched junction bases numbered 18, after V lost 6 bases and J lost 0 bases. CDR1 is SQVTM and CDR2 is ANQGSEA in the germline V gene. This CDR3 comprises 18 residues. The DNA for the CDR3 is TGCAGCGTGTCCCGGACTAGCGACGTTGCGGGATCCTCCTACGAGCAGTACTTC. Translating gives CSVSRTSDVAGSSYEQYF.

The chain links TRBV6-2 or TRBV6-3 to TRBJ2-5; D gene unclear. This CDR3 has 14 amino acids. Trimming cost V 9 bases and J 7 bases, with 21 bases left between them. Germline V gene sequence: CDR1 MNHEY, CDR2 SVGEGT. The CDR3 DNA sequence: TGTGCCAGTCCTACGGCTCTCCAGTCGGGGACCCAGTACTTC. Translated: CASPTALQSGTQYF.

The chain joins TRBV29-1 to TRBJ1-2; 8 bases agree with TRBD1. The germline CDR1 and CDR2 sequences are SQVTM and ANQGSEA. This CDR3 spans 17 amino acids. The V segment lost 1 base and the J segment 5 bases; nucleotides outside the gene matches: 15. This CDR3 is CSVEAPLGQGPAYGYTF. CDR3 DNA sequence: TGCAGCGTTGAAGCCCCCCTCGGACAGGGCCCTGCGTATGGCTACACCTTC.

Only one count was recorded for this clonotype. The chain couples TRBV19 to TRBJ2-1, with 8 bases lining up with TRBD2. V shed 1 base, J shed 0 bases, and the junction held 8 bases outside the gene matches. CDR1 and CDR2 from the germline V gene are LNHDA and SQIVND (reference sequence). This CDR3 is 18 amino acids long. This CDR3 reads CASSIGAPGLGSYNEQFF. The CDR3 DNA follows: TGTGCCAGTAGTATAGGGGCACCGGGACTAGGCTCCTACAATGAGCAGTTCTTC.

The V and J genes are TRBV9 and TRBJ2-4; D gene unclear. V lost 0 bases to trimming and J lost 0 bases, with 4 bases between them. The CDR3 is 14 amino acids. CDR1 and CDR2 from the germline V gene are SGDLS and YYNGEE. The CDR3 region is CASSVDPAKNIQYF. The CDR3 nucleotides read TGTGCCAGCAGCGTAGATCCAGCCAAAAACATTCAGTACTTC.

This clonotype occurred many times. The chain uses TRBV28 and TRBJ2-7, with D unresolved. CDR3 length: 12 residues. Deletions cut 9 bases from V and 0 bases from J, with 9 bases between. Per the germline V gene, CDR1 is MDHEN and CDR2 is SYDVKM. Here the CDR3 reads CASMGDSYEQYF. In DNA, the CDR3 is TGTGCCAGTATGGGTGACTCCTACGAGCAGTACTTC.

The chain couples TRBV19 to TRBJ2-1, with a weak D call TRBD1 (5 bases). Germline values: CDR1 LNHDA, CDR2 SQIVND (reference sequence). The CDR3 spans 15 residues. The V end lost 4 bases, the J end lost 2 bases, and 12 bases lay between the germline ends. The CDR3 region has the DNA TGTGCCAGTAGTACTCAGGGCGCCGCCTACAATGAGCAGTTCTTC. It yields the protein CASSTQGAAYNEQFF.

Only a few counts were recorded for this clonotype. The chain uses TRBV10-3 and TRBJ1-2; tentative D call: TRBD1 (6 bases). V lost 2 bases, J lost 8 bases, and 15 bases lay in between. CDR1 is ENHRY and CDR2 is SYGVKD in the germline V gene. CDR3 length: 14 residues. CDR3 in DNA: TGTGCCATCAGTGAGGGTATGGACAGCTCCGGCTACACCTTC. Translating it yields CAISEGMDSSGYTF.

The rearrangement joins TRBV7-2 to TRBJ2-1, with D hard to call. Germline V lookup: CDR1 SGHTA, CDR2 FQGNSA. V lost 3 bases to trimming and J lost 7 bases, with 16 bases between them. The CDR3 runs to 15 residues. CDR3 nucleotides: TGTGCCAGCAGCTTGATAGGAGCGTATGGTAATGAGCAGTTCTTC. Translation: CASSLIGAYGNEQFF. The full variable domain, rest sourced from reference TRBV7-2 and TRBJ2-1, is GAGVSQSPSNKVTEKGKDVELRCDPISGHTALYWYRQSLGQGLEFLIYFQGNSAPDKSGLPSDRFSAERTGGSVSTLTIQRTQQEDSAVYLCASSLIGAYGNEQFFGPGTRLTVL.

In its sample, this clonotype was seen many times. This chain links TRBV7-2 with TRBJ2-5; D is possibly TRBD1 (6 bases). Trimming removed 0 bases at V and 7 bases at J, with 18 bases between. Germline V gene sequence: CDR1 SGHTA, CDR2 FQGNSA. CDR3 length equals 16 residues. For the CDR3, the DNA is TGTGCCAGCAGCTTAGCGCGTCTGGCCCTACAGGGGACCCAGTACTTC. As protein: CASSLARLALQGTQYF. The full variable domain, in which reference TRBV7-2 and TRBJ2-5 provide the parts outside the CDR3, is GAGVSQSPSNKVTEKGKDVELRCDPISGHTALYWYRQSLGQGLEFLIYFQGNSAPDKSGLPSDRFSAERTGGSVSTLTIQRTQQEDSAVYLCASSLARLALQGTQYFGPGTRLLVL.

This clonotype was counted at least ten times. The chain joins TRBV12-3 or TRBV12-4 to TRBJ1-3, with D unclear. CDR3 length: 14 amino acids. V was pared by 8 bases and J by 1 base, with 12 bases between. For the CDR3, the DNA is TGTGCCAGCCGTCCGGAGGCGTCTGGAAACACCATATATTTT. Its protein is CASRPEASGNTIYF.

This clonotype was observed many times. The chain carries TRBV20-1 and TRBJ2-7; 10 positions agree with TRBD2. V lost 6 bases, J lost 3 bases, and 17 bases stayed unmatched. CDR3 length: 17 residues. Germline CDR1 reads DFQATT; CDR2 reads SNEGSKA (reference sequence). In nucleotides, the CDR3 is TGCAGTGCATCAGGGGAAATGGGACTAGCGACAATCTACGAGCAGTACTTC. Protein sequence: CSASGEMGLATIYEQYF.

The gene calls are TRBV2 and TRBJ2-3; D is unresolved. V was pared by 8 bases and J by 0 bases, with 6 bases between. CDR1 and CDR2 (germline): SNHLY, FYNNEI. The CDR3 consists of 12 residues. CDR3 in amino acids: CASVWSTDTQYF. Written as DNA, the CDR3 is TGTGCCAGCGTATGGAGCACAGATACGCAGTATTTT.

This clonotype was seen a handful of times. The rearrangement links TRBV29-1 to TRBJ2-7; D uncertain. The germline CDR1 and CDR2 sequences are SQVTM and ANQGSEA. The CDR3 extends over 13 amino acids. V was pared by 5 bases and J by 3 bases, with 14 bases between. CDR3 nucleotide sequence: TGCAGCGTTTCTAAGACACGCAACTACGAGCAGTACTTC. This sequence encodes CSVSKTRNYEQYF.

About this clonotype itself: The junction differs from germline at one of its ends, possibly a read error. The chain combines TRBV29-1 with TRBJ2-7; no clear D. The germline CDR1 and CDR2 sequences are SQVTM and ANQGSEA. The CDR3 totals 11 residues. CDR3 amino acids: CGVKSSYEQYF. CDR3 in DNA: TGCGGCGTTAAAAGCTCCTACGAGCAGTACTTC.

This clonotype came up many times. The chain joins TRBV30 to TRBJ2-5; D remains ambiguous. This CDR3 has 13 residues. Per germline, CDR1 GTSNPN and CDR2 SVGIG (reference sequence). V was cut by 3 bases and J by 4 bases, with 12 bases left in between. The CDR3 coding sequence is TGTGCCTGGAGCAGCACTATAGGAGAGACCCAGTACTTC. Amino acid sequence: CAWSSTIGETQYF.

In this sample, this clonotype turned up a few times. This sequence joins TRBV15 and TRBJ2-1; the match to TRBD2 covers 15 bases. This CDR3 contains 17 residues. With 0 bases clipped from V and 9 bases from J, the junction kept 6 bases outside the gene matches. Germline V CDR1 and CDR2: LNHNV, YYDKDF (reference sequence). The CDR3, as DNA: TGTGCCACCAGCAGAGAGGGGACTAGCGGGAGGAGGGCTGAGCAGTTCTTC. Translation gives CATSREGTSGRRAEQFF.

This clonotype was recorded at least ten times. J is TRBJ1-1 and V is TRBV20-1; D gene ambiguous. The CDR3 is 11 residues long. Trimming removed 2 bases at V and 6 bases at J, with 7 bases between. Looked up from germline, CDR1 is DFQATT and CDR2 is SNEGSKA (reference sequence). The CDR3 DNA reads TGCAGTGCTAGAAGCCGAGCTGAAGCTTTCTTT. Its protein product is CSARSRAEAFF.